These 16 T cell receptor beta chains were all obtained from the same sample, sequenced in a study of cytomegalovirus exposure and HLA in healthy donors. PCR involved 60 Vbeta and 13 Jbeta primers. Profiled with immunoSEQ multiplex PCR; TCRdb holds only in-frame clones, not every one. This sample carries about 240,000 clones, approximately 82% of them seen once, and the ten largest clones take less than 8.5%. The sequencing input was PBMCs. The receptor source for this set is a woman aged 60-75 years in good health and CMV-seropositive.

The chain recombines TRBV6-5 with TRBJ2-5; a possible D gene is TRBD1 (6 bases). Near its end, the DNA agrees better with TRBJ2-7, so the J call may be wrong. The germline V gene encodes CDR1 MNHEY and CDR2 SVGAGI. CDR3 length: 13 amino acids. The chain's CDR3 is CASSPNPRGEQYF. The CDR3 nucleotides are TGTGCCAGCAGCCCCAACCCCAGGGGCGAGCAGTACTTC.

The chain has TRBV5-1 and TRBJ1-1, with 9 bases identical to TRBD1. The CDR3 runs to 15 residues. J lost 7 bases, V lost 5 bases, and 12 bases had no gene match. Germline V gives CDR1 SGHRS, CDR2 YFSETQ. The CDR3 DNA sequence: TGCGCCAGCAGTTTTACAGGGGGCGAGAAAGATGAAGCTTTCTTT. It is translated as CASSFTGGEKDEAFF.

The V call is TRBV30, the J call TRBJ1-5; 8 nucleotides line up with TRBD1. Germline V lookup: CDR1 GTSNPN, CDR2 SVGIG (reference sequence). The length of the CDR3 is 14 residues. V lost 2 bases, J lost 6 bases, and 6 bases stayed unmatched. In DNA, the CDR3 is TGTGCCTGGAGTTCAGGGGGCGGTAGTCAGCCCCAGCATTTT. This sequence encodes CAWSSGGGSQPQHF.

The chain links TRBV7-6 to TRBJ2-7; tentative D call: TRBD1 (7 bases). Germline V CDR1 and CDR2: SGHVS, FNYEAQ. The CDR3 spans 14 residues. V was clipped by 5 bases and J by 6 bases, with 17 bases between them. CDR3 in amino acids: CASSTLGTAGEQYF. The CDR3 DNA reads TGTGCCAGCAGCACCTTGGGGACAGCGGGCGAGCAGTACTTC.

This rearrangement joins TRBV28 to TRBJ1-4, with D tentatively TRBD1 (6 bases). CDR1 and CDR2 from the germline V gene are MDHEN and SYDVKM. The V end lost 7 bases, the J end lost 4 bases, and 13 bases lay between the germline ends. This CDR3 region has 14 residues. CDR3 in DNA: TGTGCCAGCAACAGAGGACAGATTAATGAAAAACTGTTTTTT. Its protein is CASNRGQINEKLFF.

This clone was found a few times. The rearrangement joins TRBV6-1 to TRBJ1-1, with TRBD1 matching over 7 bases. Germline V gene data show CDR1 as MNHNS and CDR2 as SASEGT. The CDR3 consists of 14 residues. The junction had 5 bases not matched to a gene; V was cut back by 6 bases and J by 1 base. In DNA form, the CDR3 reads TGTGCCAGCAGGCCCTACAGGGGGAACACTGAAGCTTTCTTT. Translation: CASRPYRGNTEAFF.

The gene calls are TRBV5-1 and TRBJ1-3; 7 bases are a match to TRBD1. Unmatched junction bases numbered 2, after V lost 2 bases and J lost 0 bases. The V gene's germline CDR1 is SGHRS and CDR2 YFSETQ. The length of the CDR3 is 15 residues. The CDR3 bases are TGCGCCAGCAGCTTTTCAGGGGGCTCTGGAAACACCATATATTTT. Translation gives CASSFSGGSGNTIYF.

This clone has just a few counts. The rearrangement uses TRBV5-4 and TRBJ2-2; 12 bases line up with TRBD2. Germline CDR1 is SGHNT and CDR2 is YYREEE (reference sequence). V was clipped by 4 bases and J by 7 bases; unmatched bases: 5. The CDR3 has 15 residues. The CDR3 coding sequence is TGTGCCAGCAGCCTAGCGGGAGGGCCCGTCGGGGAGCTGTTTTTT. Its protein is CASSLAGGPVGELFF.

The gene calls are TRBV5-4 and TRBJ2-7, with 8 positions matching TRBD2. Germline V gene data show CDR1 as SGHNT and CDR2 as YYREEE (reference sequence). V lost 4 bases, J lost 4 bases, and 10 bases stayed unmatched. The CDR3 contains 15 residues. CDR3 sequence reads: CASSRIGTSLYEQYF. CDR3 coding DNA: TGTGCCAGCAGCCGGATCGGGACTAGTTTATACGAGCAGTACTTC.

The rearrangement joins TRBV5-1 to TRBJ2-7; TRBD2 aligns across 13 bases. The CDR3 has 17 amino acids. Germline V gene data show CDR1 as SGHRS and CDR2 as YFSETQ. The V segment lost 4 bases and the J segment 2 bases; nucleotides outside the gene matches: 9. The CDR3 region has the DNA TGCGCCAGCAGCGGGGGGGGACTAGCGGGACTTACCTACGAGCAGTACTTC. Translation: CASSGGGLAGLTYEQYF.

In its sample, this clone was seen a few times. The chain joins TRBV5-6 to TRBJ1-2; D is unresolved. Germline V gives CDR1 SGHDT, CDR2 YYEEEE. This CDR3 is 12 amino acids long. The V gene lost 0 bases and the J gene lost 5 bases, with 5 bases spanning the gap. CDR3 residues: CASSLVSYGYTF. The CDR3 bases are TGTGCCAGCAGCTTGGTGTCTTATGGCTACACCTTC. Together with reference TRBV5-6 and TRBJ1-2, the CDR3 gives the full variable domain: DAGVTQSPTHLIKTRGQQVTLRCSPKSGHDTVSWYQQALGQGPQFIFQYYEEEERQRGNFPDRFSGHQFPNYSSELNVNALLLGDSALYLCASSLVSYGYTFGSGTRLTVV.

As regards this clone: Compared with germline, one end of the junction differs, possibly owing to a read error. J is TRBJ1-3 and V is TRBV28; TRBD1 aligns across 8 bases. CDR1 is MDHEN and CDR2 is SYDVKM in the germline V gene. This CDR3 region has 13 residues. The CDR3 DNA sequence: TGTGCCAGCAGTTCTGACAGGGGAACCACCATATATTTT. This translates into CASSSDRGTTIYF.

This chain joins TRBV4-2 and TRBJ2-1, with D possibly TRBD2 on 6 matching bases. Germline V gives CDR1 LGHNA, CDR2 YNFKEQ. The CDR3 runs to 16 residues. Trimming stripped 3 bases from V and 7 bases from J, with 19 bases between. CDR3 sequence (DNA): TGTGCCAGCAGCCAGGCCGGGACTCACGAGGTTAATGAGCAGTTCTTC. This codes for CASSQAGTHEVNEQFF.

V and J are TRBV28 and TRBJ1-5; D is ambiguous. This CDR3 is 12 amino acids long. Per the germline V gene, CDR1 is MDHEN and CDR2 is SYDVKM. V gave up 7 bases and J gave up 6 bases, with 10 bases separating them. Here the CDR3 DNA reads TGTGCCAGCACGGGTTTGGGTCAGCCCCAGCATTTT. Encoded protein: CASTGLGQPQHF.

V usage is TRBV9 and J usage is TRBJ2-1; no definite D call. CDR1 and CDR2 (germline): SGDLS, YYNGEE. Deletions cut 0 bases from V and 3 bases from J, with 10 bases between. The CDR3 extends over 15 amino acids. The CDR3 DNA is TGTGCCAGCAGCGTAGCACGCGGAAACTACAATGAGCAGTTCTTC. Translation gives CASSVARGNYNEQFF.

This chain connects TRBV27 to TRBJ2-7, with TRBD2 matching over 7 bases. The CDR3 spans 14 residues. Germline CDR1 and CDR2: MNHEY and SMNVEV (reference sequence). Losses at the gene ends were 5 bases for V and 2 bases for J; bases not matched to a gene: 6. The CDR3 DNA is TGTGCCAGCAGTCCCCGGACTAGAACCTACGAGCAGTACTTC. This codes for CASSPRTRTYEQYF.